These T cell receptor beta chains were read from a single sample in a study of T cell changes during pregnancy in multiple sclerosis. TCRdb's table, derived via immunoSEQ multiplex PCR, lists solely in-frame clones and lacks some. The repertoire consists of 8,000 or so clones, with 70% to 90% occurring once and the leading ten covering roughly 10%. The sequences come from CD8+ T cells from peripheral blood mononuclear cells, collected in the first trimester of pregnancy. These receptors came from a female donor in good health, enrolled as a control in a pregnancy study. The CDR3 runs from the conserved cysteine through the conserved F or W. Each record gives: clone size, V gene, J gene, D gene, CDR3 protein, CDR3 DNA. D genes are given only for firm matches. Size tells how often a clone was seen (once, few, many) or the class of an expanded clone, and some rows leave it out.

clone size: -
V gene: TRBV27
J gene: TRBJ2-7
D gene: -
CDR3 protein: CASKTTAGTYEQYF
CDR3 DNA: TGTGCCAGCAAAACCACCGCCGGGACCTACGAGCAGTACTTC

clone size: once
V gene: TRBV27
J gene: TRBJ1-1
D gene: TRBD1
CDR3 protein: CASNDRVRTEAFF
CDR3 DNA: TGTGCCAGCAACGACAGGGTTAGGACTGAAGCTTTCTTT

clone size: -
V gene: TRBV19
J gene: TRBJ1-2
D gene: -
CDR3 protein: CASKGRLVGYGYTF
CDR3 DNA: TGTGCCTCTAAAGGCCGCCTAGTCGGCTATGGCTACACCTTC

clone size: -
V gene: TRBV6-4
J gene: TRBJ2-3
D gene: TRBD2
CDR3 protein: CASSDGEREADTQYF
CDR3 DNA: TGTGCCAGCAGTGACGGGGAGCGGGAGGCAGATACGCAGTATTTT

clone size: -
V gene: TRBV7-9
J gene: TRBJ2-1
D gene: -
CDR3 protein: CASSFSTTIYNEQFF
CDR3 DNA: TGTGCCAGCAGCTTCTCGACAACAATCTACAATGAGCAGTTCTTC

clone size: -
V gene: TRBV7-3
J gene: TRBJ2-7
D gene: TRBD2
CDR3 protein: CASSQGLAGESSYEQYF
CDR3 DNA: TGTGCCAGCAGCCAGGGACTAGCGGGGGAGAGCTCCTACGAGCAGTACTTC

clone size: -
V gene: TRBV6-1
J gene: TRBJ2-7
D gene: TRBD1
CDR3 protein: CASSEVAGTGDEQYF
CDR3 DNA: TGTGCCAGCAGTGAAGTCGCCGGGACAGGGGACGAGCAGTACTTC

clone size: -
V gene: TRBV2
J gene: TRBJ1-1
D gene: -
CDR3 protein: CAGGAPRDTEAFF
CDR3 DNA: TGTGCCGGTGGAGCTCCCAGGGACACTGAAGCTTTCTTT

clone size: -
V gene: TRBV6-6
J gene: TRBJ2-5
D gene: TRBD1
CDR3 protein: CASSPGTGQETQYF
CDR3 DNA: TGTGCCAGCAGCCCCGGGACAGGGCAAGAGACCCAGTACTTC

clone size: few
V gene: TRBV6-5
J gene: TRBJ1-1
D gene: -
CDR3 protein: CASSYISVNTEAFF
CDR3 DNA: TGTGCCAGCAGTTATATTAGTGTGAACACTGAAGCTTTCTTT

clone size: -
V gene: TRBV27
J gene: TRBJ1-4
D gene: TRBD1
CDR3 protein: CASSLSFRDRDEKLFF
CDR3 DNA: TGTGCCAGCAGTTTGTCATTCCGGGACAGGGATGAAAAACTGTTTTTT

clone size: -
V gene: TRBV7-9
J gene: TRBJ2-7
D gene: TRBD2
CDR3 protein: CASSPTRGDYEQYF
CDR3 DNA: TGTGCCAGCAGCCCTACGCGGGGGGACTACGAGCAGTACTTC

clone size: -
V gene: TRBV27
J gene: TRBJ1-1
D gene: -
CDR3 protein: CASSQGGPNTEAFF
CDR3 DNA: TGTGCCAGCAGTCAAGGGGGACCTAACACTGAAGCTTTCTTT

clone size: -
V gene: TRBV19
J gene: TRBJ2-7
D gene: -
CDR3 protein: CASSIGGGLYEQYF
CDR3 DNA: TGTGCCAGTAGTATCGGTGGGGGCCTCTACGAGCAGTACTTC

clone size: -
V gene: TRBV19
J gene: TRBJ1-1
D gene: -
CDR3 protein: CASSLGGNTEAFF
CDR3 DNA: TGTGCCAGTAGCTTAGGGGGGAACACTGAAGCTTTCTTT

clone size: few
V gene: TRBV7-8
J gene: TRBJ2-7
D gene: -
CDR3 protein: CASSVGQTYEQYF
CDR3 DNA: TGTGCCAGCAGCGTCGGACAGACCTACGAGCAGTACTTC

clone size: -
V gene: TRBV29-1
J gene: TRBJ2-1
D gene: TRBD2
CDR3 protein: CSSYSGSLGEQFF
CDR3 DNA: TGCAGCTCTTATAGCGGGAGCTTGGGTGAGCAGTTCTTC

clone size: -
V gene: TRBV6-6
J gene: TRBJ1-5
D gene: TRBD1
CDR3 protein: CASSPKGAQQPQHF
CDR3 DNA: TGTGCCAGCAGTCCCAAGGGGGCCCAGCAGCCCCAGCATTTT

clone size: -
V gene: TRBV2
J gene: TRBJ2-1
D gene: -
CDR3 protein: CASSGYGRVNEQFF
CDR3 DNA: TGTGCCAGCAGTGGGTACGGCAGGGTCAATGAGCAGTTCTTC

clone size: -
V gene: TRBV19
J gene: TRBJ1-1
D gene: -
CDR3 protein: CASSFWVRGGDTEAFF
CDR3 DNA: TGTGCCAGTAGTTTCTGGGTCAGGGGAGGGGACACTGAAGCTTTCTTT

clone size: -
V gene: TRBV9
J gene: TRBJ1-1
D gene: -
CDR3 protein: CASSVGANTEAFF
CDR3 DNA: TGTGCCAGCAGCGTAGGGGCGAACACTGAAGCTTTCTTT

clone size: -
V gene: TRBV19
J gene: TRBJ2-3
D gene: -
CDR3 protein: CASSGSAGATDTQYF
CDR3 DNA: TGTGCCAGTAGTGGATCGGCAGGGGCCACAGATACGCAGTATTTT

clone size: -
V gene: TRBV27
J gene: TRBJ2-7
D gene: -
CDR3 protein: CASSLSQAFSYEQYF
CDR3 DNA: TGTGCCAGCAGTTTATCCCAGGCCTTCTCCTACGAGCAGTACTTC

clone size: -
V gene: TRBV19
J gene: TRBJ2-7
D gene: TRBD2
CDR3 protein: CASSTASGRYEQYF
CDR3 DNA: TGTGCCAGTAGTACGGCTAGCGGGAGATACGAGCAGTACTTC

clone size: -
V gene: TRBV7-9
J gene: TRBJ2-7
D gene: TRBD1
CDR3 protein: CASSLASGTGRSYEQYF
CDR3 DNA: TGTGCCAGCAGCTTAGCCAGCGGGACAGGGCGATCCTACGAGCAGTACTTC

clone size: -
V gene: TRBV29-1
J gene: TRBJ2-7
D gene: -
CDR3 protein: CSVQHQGITYEQYF
CDR3 DNA: TGCAGCGTCCAACACCAGGGGATAACCTACGAGCAGTACTTC

clone size: once
V gene: TRBV6-4
J gene: TRBJ2-3
D gene: -
CDR3 protein: CASSLLSSGPGADTQYF
CDR3 DNA: TGTGCCAGCAGTCTACTTTCATCCGGGCCAGGGGCAGATACGCAGTATTTT

clone size: -
V gene: TRBV19
J gene: TRBJ2-7
D gene: TRBD1
CDR3 protein: CASRTGEPYEQYF
CDR3 DNA: TGTGCCAGCAGAACAGGGGAACCCTACGAGCAGTACTTC

clone size: -
V gene: TRBV9
J gene: TRBJ2-3
D gene: TRBD2
CDR3 protein: CASSVEGGLAGTNTDTQYF
CDR3 DNA: TGTGCCAGCAGCGTAGAGGGGGGACTAGCGGGTACAAACACAGATACGCAGTATTTT